This T cell receptor beta chain comes out of a study of shared clonotypes between healthy human individuals. The V end was cut by 0 bases, the J end by 10 bases, with 19 bases between. Germline values: CDR1 GTSNPN, CDR2 SVGIG (reference sequence). The CDR3 extends over 15 amino acids. TCRdb keeps only in-frame clones here, not all; method: immunoSEQ multiplex PCR. The top ten hold 1.5% to 2% of the sample, which has about 2,100,000 clones, about 93% seen once. As concerns this clone: The antigen remains unidentified.

Study results and limitations: Non-shared clonotypes showed lower generation probabilities than clonotypes common to all four donors.

The naive CD8 population came from CD45RO-negative cells selected for CCR7, without terminally differentiated effector memory CD45RA+ cells. This sequence originates from a man between 18 and 35 years old in good health. Some clones in this sample may be carry-over from other donors' samples. Material: naive CD8+ T cells from PBMCs. The chain employs TRBV30 and TRBJ2-1; D gene ambiguous. In DNA form, the CDR3 reads TGTGCCTGGAGTGTAATTACGCAGAACCTTTTGGAGCAGTTCTTC. Amino acid sequence: CAWSVITQNLLEQFF.